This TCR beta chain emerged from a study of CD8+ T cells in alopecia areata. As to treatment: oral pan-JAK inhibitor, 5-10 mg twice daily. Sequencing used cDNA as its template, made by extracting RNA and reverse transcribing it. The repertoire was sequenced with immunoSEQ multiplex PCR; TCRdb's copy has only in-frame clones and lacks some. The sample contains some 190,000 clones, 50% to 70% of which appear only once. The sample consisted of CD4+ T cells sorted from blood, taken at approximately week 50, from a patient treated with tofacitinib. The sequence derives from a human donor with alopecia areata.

DNA for the CDR3: TGTGCCAGCAGGGGCCCGACAGGGGACGAGCAGTACTTC. Translation: CASRGPTGDEQYF. This sequence joins TRBV6-5 and TRBJ2-7; 8 bases are a match to TRBD1. V lost 6 bases to trimming and J lost 5 bases; unmatched junction nucleotides: 6. Germline assignment: CDR1 MNHEY and CDR2 SVGAGI. CDR3 length: 13 amino acids.